The 20 T cell receptor beta chains below all came from one sample that was sequenced in a study of T cells in Graves' hyperthyroidism and ophthalmopathy. RNA transcripts gave rise to amplified TCR beta CDR3 regions. Using the HTBI primer set, a first-round RT-PCR was run on the TCR CDR3. TCRdb reprocessed the multiplex PCR reads with MiXCR, giving one entry per CDR3 protein. This table has about 200,000 distinct CDR3 sequences, around 17% appearing once. Sequencing was done on a sample of blood. These receptors were collected from a woman between 50 and 59 years old with Graves' hyperthyroidism.

The V and J genes are TRBV20-1 and TRBJ2-1; no clear D gene. From germline, CDR1 is DFQATT and CDR2 SNEGSKA (reference sequence). The ends were cut back, 2 bases at V and 10 bases at J, with 15 bases in the middle. This CDR3 region has 13 residues. The CDR3 coding sequence is TGCAGTGCTAGACGTGGCCAGAAGTCGGAGCAGTTCTTC. It codes for CSARRGQKSEQFF.

At least ten counts were recorded for this clonotype. V is TRBV4-2 and J is TRBJ1-5; no clear D gene. Germline V gives CDR1 LGHNA, CDR2 YNFKEQ. The CDR3 is 15 residues long. V was clipped by 1 base and J by 6 bases, with 13 bases between them. In nucleotides, the CDR3 is TGTGCCAGCAGCCAAGCCGTTGGTGACGGTCAGCCCCAGCATTTT. This gives the protein CASSQAVGDGQPQHF.

The rearrangement joins TRBV20-1 to TRBJ1-2; D might be TRBD1 (5 bases). Between the trimmed V and J ends, which lost 2 bases and 4 bases, there was a span of 11 bases. Per germline, CDR1 DFQATT and CDR2 SNEGSKA (reference sequence). The CDR3 contains 13 residues. The CDR3 region is CSARTGLIYGYTF. The CDR3 DNA follows: TGCAGTGCTAGAACGGGACTCATCTATGGCTACACCTTC.

This clonotype showed up just a few times. This chain connects TRBV12-3 or TRBV12-4 to TRBJ2-4, with 9 bases that match TRBD1. The J segment lost 8 bases and the V segment lost 7 bases, leaving 3 bases of the junction unmatched. The CDR3 extends over 12 amino acids. CDR3 sequence reads: CASTGQGDIQYF. Written as DNA, the CDR3 is TGTGCCAGCACGGGACAGGGTGACATTCAGTACTTC.

This clonotype came up many times. This chain uses TRBV20-1 with TRBJ2-3; unclear D gene. The ends were cut back, 6 bases at V and 1 base at J, with 14 bases in the middle. CDR1 and CDR2 from the germline V gene are DFQATT and SNEGSKA (reference sequence). The CDR3 is 14 residues long. The CDR3: CSAIPLMGTDTQYF. For the CDR3, the DNA is TGCAGTGCCATCCCCTTGATGGGCACAGATACGCAGTATTTT.

The chain carries TRBV7-2 and TRBJ2-2; D not resolved. Per the germline V gene, CDR1 is SGHTA and CDR2 is FQGNSA. The CDR3 totals 15 residues. V was cut by 3 bases and J by 1 base, with 9 bases left in between. The CDR3 protein is CASSLVRRNTGELFF. DNA of the CDR3: TGTGCCAGCAGCTTGGTCCGGAGGAACACCGGGGAGCTGTTTTTT.

In this sample, this clonotype turned up many times. This chain links TRBV3-1 with TRBJ2-5; D is undetermined. Germline V lookup: CDR1 LGHDT, CDR2 YNNKEL (reference sequence). V was clipped by 3 bases and J by 5 bases, with 10 bases between them. This CDR3 region has 13 residues. The CDR3 sequence: CASSQRIPETQYF. In DNA, the CDR3 is TGTGCCAGCAGCCAGAGGATTCCCGAGACCCAGTACTTC.

The CDR3 protein is CASSIDKPDTQYF. The CDR3 region has the DNA TGTGCCAGTAGTATAGATAAACCAGATACGCAGTATTTT. This chain links TRBV19 with TRBJ2-3; D call uncertain. The germline CDR1 and CDR2 sequences are LNHDA and SQIVND (reference sequence). Trimming removed 0 bases at V and 4 bases at J, with 5 bases between. The CDR3 runs to 13 residues.

This clonotype was seen repeatedly, ten times or more. The chain is built from TRBV7-8 and TRBJ2-2, with 9 positions matching TRBD2. Per the germline V gene, CDR1 is SGHVS and CDR2 is FQNEAQ. The CDR3 length is 17 residues. V trimming: 5 bases; J trimming: 1 base; junction bases outside the gene matches: 8. CDR3 nucleotides: TGTGCCAGCAGCCTAAGGCTGACTAGCGGGAACACCGGGGAGCTGTTTTTT. Its protein is CASSLRLTSGNTGELFF.

This clonotype came up a few times. The genes are TRBV5-4 and TRBJ2-3; weak D call: TRBD1 (6 bases). The V gene lost 1 base and the J gene lost 5 bases, with 11 bases spanning the gap. Per germline, CDR1 SGHNT and CDR2 YYREEE (reference sequence). The CDR3 totals 14 residues. This CDR3 is CASSLQGRGDTQYF. CDR3 DNA sequence: TGTGCCAGCAGCTTGCAGGGGCGTGGAGATACGCAGTATTTT.

This clonotype has just a few counts. One end of the junction is discordant with germline, which a read error may explain. The CDR3 protein is CVSRDRGRADTQYF. The CDR3 DNA follows: TGTGTCAGTAGAGACAGGGGGAGGGCAGATACGCAGTATTTT. The chain links TRBV19 to TRBJ2-3; 9 positions agree with TRBD1. CDR1 and CDR2 (germline): LNHDA, SQIVND (reference sequence). CDR3 length equals 14 residues.

The J gene is TRBJ2-1, the V gene TRBV11-2; possibly TRBD2 for D (6 bases). This CDR3 contains 17 residues. V gave up 5 bases and J gave up 7 bases, with 24 bases separating them. Germline V lookup: CDR1 SGHAT, CDR2 FQNNGV. CDR3 DNA: TGTGCCAGCAGCCAAGATATGAGACTAGGCTACTTAAATGAGCAGTTCTTC. Amino acid sequence: CASSQDMRLGYLNEQFF.

This clonotype was recorded at least ten times. V usage is TRBV6-1 and J usage is TRBJ1-2; tentative D call: TRBD1 (5 bases). Trimming pared 5 bases from V and 4 bases from J, leaving 20 bases between. Germline V gene lookup returns CDR1 MNHNS and CDR2 SASEGT. The CDR3 extends over 16 amino acids. CDR3 residues: CASSNPGPKGGYGYTF. The CDR3 region has the DNA TGTGCCAGCAGTAACCCGGGACCCAAAGGAGGCTATGGCTACACCTTC.

This clonotype was picked up a small number of times. The chain carries TRBV4-2 and TRBJ2-1; D may be TRBD2 (5 bases). CDR1 LGHNA and CDR2 YNFKEQ come from the germline V gene. This CDR3 region has 13 residues. Trimming cost V 3 bases and J 8 bases, with 11 bases left between them. The CDR3 coding sequence is TGTGCCAGCAGCCATACTAGGTTCGATGAGCAGTTCTTC. Protein product: CASSHTRFDEQFF.

This chain uses TRBV24-1 with TRBJ2-1, with D possibly TRBD2 on 6 matching bases. V was pared by 4 bases and J by 7 bases, with 19 bases between. In germline, CDR1 is KGHDR, CDR2 SFDVKD. CDR3 length: 16 amino acids. CDR3 sequence (DNA): TGTGCCACCAGTGACCCTGGACCCGCGGGGCTTAATGAGCAGTTCTTC. Protein product: CATSDPGPAGLNEQFF.

By sample share, this clonotype is medium-sized. V is TRBV5-1 and J is TRBJ2-4; maybe TRBD1 (6 bases). This CDR3 has 15 amino acids. CDR1 is SGHRS and CDR2 is YFSETQ in the germline V gene. The V end was cut by 0 bases, the J end by 0 bases, with 7 bases between. CDR3 loop: CASSLDRAAKNIQYF. In DNA form, the CDR3 reads TGCGCCAGCAGCTTGGACAGGGCAGCCAAAAACATTCAGTACTTC.

Only a few counts were recorded for this clonotype. CDR3: CSASAGSGANVLTF. CDR3 DNA: TGCAGTGCTAGTGCGGGCTCTGGGGCCAACGTCCTGACTTTC. The chain links TRBV20-1 to TRBJ2-6; D is perhaps TRBD2 (5 bases). The CDR3 has 14 residues. Germline V CDR1 and CDR2: DFQATT, SNEGSKA (reference sequence). V lost 3 bases to trimming and J lost 0 bases, with 6 bases between them.

This clonotype was recorded many times. The J gene is TRBJ2-3, the V gene TRBV5-1, with a weak D call TRBD2 (6 bases). V was trimmed by 7 bases and J by 6 bases, leaving 27 bases between them. The V gene's germline CDR1 is SGHRS and CDR2 YFSETQ. This CDR3 is 17 amino acids long. CDR3 residues: CASGVTGDLTRGDTQYF. The CDR3 nucleotides are TGCGCCAGCGGCGTCACCGGGGACCTAACCCGGGGGGATACGCAGTATTTT.

The chain has TRBV3-1 and TRBJ2-4; 8 nucleotides align to TRBD1. There are 14 residues in the CDR3. Germline CDR1 reads LGHDT; CDR2 reads YNNKEL (reference sequence). V dropped 5 bases and J dropped 5; count of bases not matched to a gene: 5. The CDR3 nucleotides are TGTGCCAGCAGCGAGGGGACAGGCCAAAACATTCAGTACTTC. Amino acid sequence: CASSEGTGQNIQYF.

This clonotype was observed a handful of times. The chain combines TRBV6-1 with TRBJ1-2; TRBD1 is a possible D gene (6 bases). Germline-derived CDR1 and CDR2 are MNHNS and SASEGT. Trimming shortened V by 2 bases and J by 4 bases, and 11 bases separated the two germline ends. This CDR3 spans 14 amino acids. Here the CDR3 reads CASSERGAGYGYTF. The CDR3 region has the DNA TGTGCCAGCAGTGAAAGGGGGGCCGGCTATGGCTACACCTTC.